This T cell receptor beta chain was retrieved from a study of siplizumab effects on memory and regulatory T cells. Profiling relied on immunoSEQ multiplex PCR, and the TCRdb table lists in-frame clones only, not all of them. The data contain around 110,000 clones, roughly 94% of them seen just once; the ten biggest clones take up roughly 1.5%. CDR3 length: 13 residues. Deletions cut 4 bases from V and 1 base from J, with 7 bases between. In germline, CDR1 is SGHVS, CDR2 FNYEAQ. General study results and limits: Unstimulated subsets captured only a minor fraction of alloreactive clones. The authors did not confirm suppressive function in proliferating Tregs from siplizumab cultures. Unstimulated naive T cells seemed to show more diversity than memory cells did, and they also seemed to be among the major contributors to the alloresponse. Versus 25% to 30% in controls, the mappable alloreactive CD4+ clones averaged roughly 69% Treg-derived with siplizumab.

A note on this clone: Its cognate antigen is unknown.

This sequence joins TRBV7-6 and TRBJ1-1; D is ambiguous. The source is a human donor in good health. Sample: non-Treg CD4+ T cells sorted from blood. The CDR3 here is CASSSSRNTEAFF. Written as DNA, the CDR3 is TGTGCCAGCAGCTCCTCGAGGAACACTGAAGCTTTCTTT.